A selection of T cell receptor beta chains follows, all from one sample in a study of cytomegalovirus exposure and HLA in healthy donors. TCRdb keeps only in-frame clones here, not all; method: immunoSEQ multiplex PCR. The table records over 60,000 clones, around 70% of them present only once. The sample comprised PBMCs. The receptors were gathered from a male donor in good health and CMV-seropositive. CDR3s include the opening cysteine and the closing phenylalanine or tryptophan. D genes are given only for firm matches. Size values are once, few and many counts, or a class for expanded clones, and some rows have none.

d_call: TRBD1
j_call: TRBJ1-6
v_call: TRBV7-9
clone_size: -
cdr3_aa: CASSLQGESPLHF
cdr3_nt: TGTGCCAGCAGCTTACAGGGGGAATCACCCCTCCACTTT

d_call: -
j_call: TRBJ2-2
v_call: TRBV5-1
clone_size: -
cdr3_aa: CASSFSYNTGELFF
cdr3_nt: TGCGCCAGCAGCTTTAGTTATAACACCGGGGAGCTGTTTTTT

d_call: -
j_call: TRBJ1-3
v_call: TRBV6-5
clone_size: -
cdr3_aa: CASGRTSGNTIYF
cdr3_nt: TGTGCCAGCGGGAGGACCTCTGGAAACACCATATATTTT

d_call: -
j_call: TRBJ1-3
v_call: TRBV5-6
clone_size: -
cdr3_aa: CASSLGGLYTIYF
cdr3_nt: TGTGCCAGCAGCTTGGGGGGCCTATACACCATATATTTT

d_call: -
j_call: TRBJ2-3
v_call: TRBV7-8
clone_size: -
cdr3_aa: CASSLGATDTQYF
cdr3_nt: TGTGCCAGCAGCTTAGGGGCCACAGATACGCAGTATTTT

d_call: -
j_call: TRBJ1-2
v_call: TRBV6-5
clone_size: -
cdr3_aa: CASSYGPDRDYYGYTF
cdr3_nt: TGTGCCAGCAGTTACGGACCCGACAGAGACTACTATGGCTACACCTTC

d_call: TRBD2
j_call: TRBJ2-3
v_call: TRBV5-1
clone_size: -
cdr3_aa: CASSLGGGVLDTQYF
cdr3_nt: TGCGCCAGCAGCTTGGGCGGGGGGGTCCTAGATACGCAGTATTTT

d_call: -
j_call: TRBJ2-5
v_call: TRBV27
clone_size: -
cdr3_aa: CASSSVGSQETQYF
cdr3_nt: TGTGCCAGCAGTTCCGTCGGGTCCCAAGAGACCCAGTACTTC

d_call: -
j_call: TRBJ1-2
v_call: TRBV2
clone_size: -
cdr3_aa: CASSERSFSNYGYTF
cdr3_nt: TGTGCCAGCAGTGAACGGAGTTTTTCTAACTATGGCTACACCTTC

d_call: TRBD2
j_call: TRBJ2-2
v_call: TRBV11-2
clone_size: -
cdr3_aa: CASSPVRGVELFF
cdr3_nt: TGTGCCAGCAGCCCGGTTCGGGGGGTGGAGCTGTTTTTT

d_call: -
j_call: TRBJ2-1
v_call: TRBV9
clone_size: few
cdr3_aa: CASSGEGGPYNEQFF
cdr3_nt: TGTGCCAGCAGCGGGGAGGGGGGACCCTACAATGAGCAGTTCTTC

d_call: TRBD2
j_call: TRBJ2-1
v_call: TRBV11-2
clone_size: few
cdr3_aa: CATGLAGANEQFF
cdr3_nt: TGTGCCACCGGACTAGCGGGGGCTAATGAGCAGTTCTTC

d_call: -
j_call: TRBJ2-1
v_call: TRBV11-2
clone_size: -
cdr3_aa: CASSWRGPYNEQFF
cdr3_nt: TGTGCCAGCAGCTGGCGGGGGCCCTACAATGAGCAGTTCTTC

d_call: TRBD1
j_call: TRBJ2-3
v_call: TRBV13
clone_size: few
cdr3_aa: CASSSRQGFTDTQYF
cdr3_nt: TGTGCCAGCAGCTCCCGACAGGGATTCACAGATACGCAGTATTTT

d_call: TRBD1
j_call: TRBJ2-4
v_call: TRBV5-6
clone_size: few
cdr3_aa: CASSLVGQGMEGNIQYF
cdr3_nt: TGTGCCAGCAGCTTGGTTGGACAGGGAATGGAGGGGAACATTCAGTACTTC

d_call: TRBD1
j_call: TRBJ2-5
v_call: TRBV6-1
clone_size: few
cdr3_aa: CATSWAGGQETQYF
cdr3_nt: TGTGCCACCTCCTGGGCAGGGGGACAAGAGACCCAGTACTTC

d_call: TRBD2
j_call: TRBJ2-5
v_call: TRBV19
clone_size: -
cdr3_aa: CASSGQGAGGEGETQYF
cdr3_nt: TGTGCCAGTAGTGGGCAGGGAGCGGGGGGAGAAGGAGAGACCCAGTACTTC

d_call: -
j_call: TRBJ2-3
v_call: TRBV4-1
clone_size: few
cdr3_aa: CASSQLDMGLADTQYF
cdr3_nt: TGCGCCAGCAGCCAACTTGACATGGGGCTGGCAGATACGCAGTATTTT

d_call: TRBD1
j_call: TRBJ2-3
v_call: TRBV6-4
clone_size: -
cdr3_aa: CASSGGTGSTDTQYF
cdr3_nt: TGTGCCAGCAGTGGCGGGACAGGGAGCACAGATACGCAGTATTTT

d_call: TRBD1
j_call: TRBJ1-5
v_call: TRBV10-3
clone_size: -
cdr3_aa: CASGTGILNQPQHF
cdr3_nt: TGTGCCTCCGGGACAGGAATACTCAATCAGCCCCAGCATTTT

d_call: -
j_call: TRBJ2-7
v_call: TRBV5-5
clone_size: -
cdr3_aa: CASSLWGDAEQYF
cdr3_nt: TGTGCCAGCAGCTTGTGGGGAGATGCGGAGCAGTACTTC

d_call: TRBD2
j_call: TRBJ2-5
v_call: TRBV14
clone_size: -
cdr3_aa: CASSLGLAGGEQYF
cdr3_nt: TGTGCCAGCAGCCTGGGACTAGCGGGCGGTGAGCAGTACTTC

d_call: TRBD1
j_call: TRBJ1-6
v_call: TRBV27
clone_size: few
cdr3_aa: CASTIGPGGNSPLHF
cdr3_nt: TGTGCCAGCACAATTGGGCCAGGGGGCAATTCACCCCTCCACTTT

d_call: -
j_call: TRBJ1-1
v_call: TRBV28
clone_size: -
cdr3_aa: CASIDRRTEAFF
cdr3_nt: TGTGCCTCCATAGACAGGCGGACTGAAGCTTTCTTT

d_call: -
j_call: TRBJ2-1
v_call: TRBV18
clone_size: -
cdr3_aa: CASSPLRTVNEQFF
cdr3_nt: TGTGCCAGCTCACCTCTAAGGACTGTCAATGAGCAGTTCTTC

d_call: TRBD1
j_call: TRBJ1-5
v_call: TRBV19
clone_size: -
cdr3_aa: CASRSGFSGGSQPQHF
cdr3_nt: TGTGCCAGTAGATCGGGGTTTTCAGGGGGGAGTCAGCCCCAGCATTTT

d_call: TRBD1
j_call: TRBJ2-7
v_call: TRBV6-6
clone_size: -
cdr3_aa: CASSYRGQGDEQYF
cdr3_nt: TGTGCCAGCAGTTACAGGGGGCAAGGCGACGAGCAGTACTTC

d_call: -
j_call: TRBJ2-1
v_call: TRBV30
clone_size: -
cdr3_aa: CAWRPIYNEQFF
cdr3_nt: TGTGCCTGGAGACCTATCTACAATGAGCAGTTCTTC

d_call: -
j_call: TRBJ2-1
v_call: TRBV6-5
clone_size: -
cdr3_aa: CASRPTVSYNEQFF
cdr3_nt: TGTGCCAGCAGACCGACAGTCTCCTACAATGAGCAGTTCTTC

d_call: TRBD1
j_call: TRBJ2-7
v_call: TRBV2
clone_size: -
cdr3_aa: CASSRIPGQGNEQYF
cdr3_nt: TGTGCCAGCAGCCGCATTCCGGGACAGGGCAACGAGCAGTACTTC

d_call: -
j_call: TRBJ1-6
v_call: TRBV28
clone_size: -
cdr3_aa: CASRESDSYNSPLHF
cdr3_nt: TGTGCCAGCAGGGAGTCGGACTCCTATAATTCACCCCTCCACTTT

d_call: -
j_call: TRBJ1-2
v_call: TRBV5-4
clone_size: -
cdr3_aa: CASSLESGDGYTF
cdr3_nt: TGTGCCAGCAGCTTGGAATCCGGGGATGGCTACACCTTC

d_call: -
j_call: TRBJ2-7
v_call: TRBV7-2
clone_size: -
cdr3_aa: CASSFGTGQTYEQYF
cdr3_nt: TGTGCCAGCAGCTTTGGGACGGGACAAACCTACGAGCAGTACTTC

d_call: -
j_call: TRBJ1-2
v_call: TRBV6-1
clone_size: -
cdr3_aa: CASSEDEGRYGYTF
cdr3_nt: TGTGCCAGCAGTGAAGACGAGGGCCGGTATGGCTACACCTTC

d_call: TRBD2
j_call: TRBJ2-3
v_call: TRBV13
clone_size: -
cdr3_aa: CASRTSGGYTDTQYF
cdr3_nt: TGTGCCAGCCGGACTAGCGGGGGATACACAGATACGCAGTATTTT

d_call: TRBD1
j_call: TRBJ1-1
v_call: TRBV25-1
clone_size: -
cdr3_aa: CASTYGGTGPVF
cdr3_nt: TGTGCCAGCACCTACGGCGGGACAGGACCGGTCTTT

d_call: TRBD1
j_call: TRBJ2-7
v_call: TRBV6-1
clone_size: -
cdr3_aa: CASSRDRALMYEQYF
cdr3_nt: TGTGCCAGCAGTCGCGACAGGGCCCTAATGTACGAGCAGTACTTC

d_call: -
j_call: TRBJ2-7
v_call: TRBV10-1
clone_size: -
cdr3_aa: CASAQTRSHEQYF
cdr3_nt: TGCGCCAGCGCACAGACTAGAAGCCACGAGCAGTACTTC

d_call: -
j_call: TRBJ1-1
v_call: TRBV6-1
clone_size: few
cdr3_aa: CASRKGRGTEAFF
cdr3_nt: TGTGCCAGCAGGAAAGGGAGGGGCACTGAAGCTTTCTTT

d_call: TRBD1
j_call: TRBJ2-7
v_call: TRBV7-9
clone_size: -
cdr3_aa: CASSPRDRVREQYF
cdr3_nt: TGTGCCAGCAGCCCCCGGGACAGGGTAAGGGAGCAGTACTTC

d_call: -
j_call: TRBJ1-3
v_call: TRBV11-2
clone_size: -
cdr3_aa: CASSPAGNTIYF
cdr3_nt: TGTGCCAGCAGCCCCGCAGGGAACACCATATATTTT